This T cell receptor beta chain originates from a study of T-cell reconstitution after alpha-beta-depleted transplantation in children (dated by TCRdb to about 2016). In the study overall: T-cell immune reconstitution after TCRalphabeta/CD19-depleted allogeneic hematopoietic cell transplantation in children was quantitatively tracked in the study by means of TCR repertoire profiling.

The library came from PCR. Sequencing was performed on an Illumina HiSeq 2500. TCR library preparation used molecular barcoding, with unique molecular identifiers applied to normalize quantification of the TCRbeta repertoire. Through fastp at Q25 and MiXCR, TCRdb rebuilt clones from the public reads, retaining in-frame beta chains. Every entry covers one CDR3 protein and lists the most common genes and DNA from its rows. The sample table shows about 340,000 distinct CDR3 sequences, and 10% are seen once. 2% to 3% of the sample is in the top ten clones. To note about this clonotype: This clone's antigen is unknown. No base qualities exist here, and no much larger clone lies one base off it.

The CDR3 measures 15 amino acids from cysteine to phenylalanine. Only the CDR3 portion is preserved as DNA: 45 bases, with reading frame beginning at the first base. Deletion took 7 bases off V and 5 bases off J, with a span of 21 bases between the germline ends. The V and J genes are TRBV12-3 or TRBV12-4 and TRBJ2-7; the D gene cannot be named for sure. This receptor was identified in a human donor who donated a stem cell graft to a child with acute lymphoblastic leukemia. This specimen consisted of PBMCs from the stem cell graft donor, obtained from the stem cell graft. The CDR3 protein: CASTPLGPPVHEQYF. Read as DNA, the sequence is TGTGCCAGCACCCCTCTAGGGCCCCCTGTTCACGAGCAGTACTTC.